This entry concerns a single T cell receptor (beta chain). Profiled with immunoSEQ multiplex PCR; TCRdb holds only in-frame clones, not every one. The table has tens of thousands of clones, 80% to 95% seen once. The data derive from a study of control samples from healthy donors and cancer patients. CDR3 size: 16 residues. The V and J ends lost 1 base and 2 bases respectively, with 14 bases between them. The V gene's germline CDR1 is LGHDT and CDR2 YNNKEL (reference sequence). The chain carries TRBV3-1 (or the pseudogene TRBV3-2) and TRBJ2-5, with a tentative D call TRBD2 (6 bases). Sequenced: PBMCs. The receptor was isolated from a woman aged 40 to 49 with lung cancer. This CDR3 reads CASSQGPGGTQETQYF. CDR3 in DNA: TGTGCCAGCAGCCAAGGACCCGGGGGAACACAAGAGACCCAGTACTTC.